This entry lists 11 T cell receptor beta chains sequenced from one sample in a study of blood T cell repertoires in COVID-19. This table comes from immunoSEQ multiplex PCR, and its TCRdb copy is limited to in-frame clones, with some not included. The sample has about 100,000 clones, approximately 89% seen once; the top ten hold 15% to 20%. Sequencing was carried out using peripheral blood. Every receptor here comes from a human donor in a cohort sampled during active COVID-19.

CDR3 nucleotide sequence: TGTGCCAGCTCAACCTCAGGGCCTGGAAACACCATATATTTT. It yields the protein CASSTSGPGNTIYF. The chain uses TRBV18 and TRBJ1-3; perhaps TRBD1 as D (5 bases). This CDR3 is built from 14 residues. Trimming left V 5 bases short and J 2 bases short, with 10 bases between. The germline CDR1 and CDR2 sequences are KGHSH and LQKENI.

This chain joins TRBV4-2 and TRBJ2-1, with 7 bases lining up with TRBD2. The germline CDR1 and CDR2 sequences are LGHNA and YNFKEQ. The trim removed 1 base at V and 9 bases at J, leaving 12 bases unmatched. The CDR3 extends over 16 amino acids. CDR3 loop: CASSQGPTQGEGEQFF. CDR3 sequence (DNA): TGTGCCAGCAGCCAAGGCCCTACACAAGGGGAGGGTGAGCAGTTCTTC.

The sample holds a few counts of this clone. The chain combines TRBV5-1 with TRBJ1-6; a possible D gene is TRBD1 (6 bases). V lost 4 bases to trimming and J lost 5 bases, with 13 bases between them. The CDR3 has 15 residues. Per germline, CDR1 SGHRS and CDR2 YFSETQ. The CDR3 sequence is CASSSRQDNNSPLHF. The CDR3 DNA reads TGCGCCAGCAGCAGCAGACAGGACAATAATTCACCCCTCCACTTT.

This chain connects TRBV7-2 to TRBJ1-1; D is perhaps TRBD1 (5 bases). Germline V gene lookup returns CDR1 SGHTA and CDR2 FQGNSA. The CDR3 loop spans 15 amino acids. V was clipped by 2 bases and J by 4 bases, with 14 bases between them. For the CDR3, the DNA is TGTGCCAGCAGCTTATTGGGCCAGGGAGGCACTGAAGCTTTCTTT. Encoded protein: CASSLLGQGGTEAFF.

This clone appeared a single time. The chain carries TRBV3-1 (or the pseudogene TRBV3-2) and TRBJ1-1; D unclear. V shed 1 base and J shed 4 bases, with 10 bases lying between them. The CDR3 consists of 14 residues. The germline CDR1 and CDR2 sequences are LGHDT and YNNKEL (reference sequence). The CDR3 protein is CASSQVQELTEAFF. The DNA for the CDR3 is TGTGCCAGCAGCCAAGTTCAGGAACTCACTGAAGCTTTCTTT.

This CDR3 reads CATRGQVEDTQYF. In nucleotides, the CDR3 is TGTGCCACCAGGGGGCAGGTCGAGGATACGCAGTATTTT. The V gene is TRBV12-3 or TRBV12-4, the J gene TRBJ2-3; 8 bases line up with TRBD1. The CDR3 loop spans 13 amino acids. V lost 10 bases to trimming and J lost 6 bases; unmatched junction nucleotides: 9.

This chain uses TRBV4-2 with TRBJ2-7, with D possibly TRBD2 on 6 matching bases. There are 13 residues in the CDR3. Germline V CDR1 and CDR2: LGHNA, YNFKEQ. Trimming took 4 bases from V and 5 from J, leaving 12 bases between them. The CDR3 is CASSLSGGDEQYF. The CDR3 DNA sequence: TGTGCCAGCAGCCTCTCGGGCGGGGACGAGCAGTACTTC.

This clone was detected only once. The chain recombines TRBV3-1 (or the pseudogene TRBV3-2) with TRBJ1-1, with 7 bases fitting TRBD1. The CDR3 consists of 17 residues. The J segment lost 2 bases and the V segment lost 2 bases, leaving 11 bases of the junction unmatched. The germline gives CDR1 LGHDT, CDR2 YNNKEL (reference sequence). The CDR3 reads CASSQSPARGFNTEAFF. The CDR3 nucleotides read TGTGCCAGCAGCCAATCTCCAGCCAGGGGGTTTAACACTGAAGCTTTCTTT.

J is TRBJ2-1 and V is TRBV7-2; 8 bases match TRBD1. Trimming cost V 5 bases and J 16 bases; bases outside gene matches: 13. Per germline, CDR1 SGHTA and CDR2 FQGNSA. The CDR3 consists of 13 residues. The CDR3 DNA reads as TGTGCCAGCAGCCCCTATCGGACAGGGACCCCCTTCTTC. It yields the protein CASSPYRTGTPFF.

The chain has TRBV28 and TRBJ2-3; a weak D match, TRBD1 (6 bases). CDR1 is MDHEN, CDR2 SYDVKM, per germline. The CDR3 extends over 13 amino acids. Trimming stripped 6 bases from V and 0 bases from J, with 7 bases between. CDR3 DNA sequence: TGTGCCAGCAGAGGACAGAGCACAGATACGCAGTATTTT. Its protein is CASRGQSTDTQYF. The entire variable domain, with the rest obtained from reference TRBV28 and TRBJ2-3, is as follows: DVKVTQSSRYLVKRTGEKVFLECVQDMDHENMFWYRQDPGLGLRLIYFSYDVKMKEKGDIPEGYSVSREKKERFSLILESASTNQTSMYLCASRGQSTDTQYFGPGTRLTVL.

The rearrangement links TRBV11-2 to TRBJ2-5, with 7 bases that match TRBD1. Germline CDR1 is SGHAT and CDR2 is FQNNGV. Trimming took 5 bases from V and 2 from J; bases not matched to a gene: 14. The CDR3 has 17 amino acids. CDR3: CASSRNSGTAIQETQYF. CDR3 in DNA: TGTGCCAGCAGCCGAAACTCCGGGACAGCAATTCAAGAGACCCAGTACTTC.